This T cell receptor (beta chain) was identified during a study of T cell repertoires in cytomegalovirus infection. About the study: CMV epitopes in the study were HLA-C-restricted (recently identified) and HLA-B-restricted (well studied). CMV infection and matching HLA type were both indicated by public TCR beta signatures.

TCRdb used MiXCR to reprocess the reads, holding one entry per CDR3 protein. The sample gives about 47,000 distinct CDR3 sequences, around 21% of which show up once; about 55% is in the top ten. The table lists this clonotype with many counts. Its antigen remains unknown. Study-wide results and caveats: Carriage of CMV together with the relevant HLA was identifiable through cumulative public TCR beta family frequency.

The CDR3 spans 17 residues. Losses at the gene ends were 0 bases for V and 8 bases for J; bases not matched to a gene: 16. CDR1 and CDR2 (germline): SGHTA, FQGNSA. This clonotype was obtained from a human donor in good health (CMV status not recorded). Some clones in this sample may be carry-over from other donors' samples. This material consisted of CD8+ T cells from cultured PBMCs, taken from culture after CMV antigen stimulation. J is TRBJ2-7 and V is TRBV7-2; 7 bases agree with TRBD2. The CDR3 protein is CASSLAFAGEPPGKQYF. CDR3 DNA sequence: TGTGCCAGCAGCTTAGCCTTTGCGGGAGAACCCCCTGGCAAGCAGTACTTC.